This T cell receptor beta chain was obtained from a study of shared clonotypes between healthy human individuals. Study-level points and caveats: It was the few donors that limited the genetic and exposure-history diversity represented.

Investigators spread the genomic DNA of each subset evenly over several immunoSEQ plates. Among the unsorted PBMC samples, replicate PCRs used about 310 ng DNA, 30,000 to 35,000 T cell genomes. With ten immunoSEQ deep assay plates, unsorted PBMC DNA underwent sequencing. Method: immunoSEQ multiplex PCR; TCRdb's copy keeps in-frame clones and lacks some. The data show about 92,000 clones, roughly 50% seen once. Worth noting for this clone: As yet, its antigen is unknown.

CDR1 and CDR2 from the germline V gene are LGHNA and YSLEER. The V and J ends lost 4 bases and 9 bases, in that order; junction bases with no gene match: 10. The CDR3 length is 15 residues. The sample was PBMCs. V and J are TRBV4-3 and TRBJ2-1, with 9 bases aligning to TRBD2. This receptor was taken from a woman aged 40 to 49 in good health. Some clones in this sample may be carry-over from other donors' samples. In DNA, the CDR3 is TGCGCCAGCAGCCTTAGAGGGCTAGCGGGGTCTGAGCAGTTCTTC. Encoded protein: CASSLRGLAGSEQFF.